This entry lists 19 T cell receptor beta chains sequenced from one sample in a study of hypomethylating agent response in myelodysplastic syndrome. The method was immunoSEQ multiplex PCR; TCRdb's version includes in-frame clones alone and lacks a portion of them. Here the sample spans over 2,500 clones, under 90% being singletons. This material consisted of bone marrow, taken before or after starting hypomethylating agent treatment for myelodysplastic syndrome (not recorded which). The receptors here all came from a human donor with myelodysplastic syndrome.

The chain has TRBV19 and TRBJ1-3; D unclear. The CDR3 consists of 13 residues. CDR1 is LNHDA, CDR2 SQIVND, per germline (reference sequence). V was trimmed by 2 bases and J by 1 base, leaving 3 bases between them. This CDR3 reads CASSIRSGNTIYF. CDR3 DNA sequence: TGTGCCAGTAGTATAAGGTCTGGAAACACCATATATTTT.

This sequence joins TRBV5-8 and TRBJ1-1; D is perhaps TRBD1 (6 bases). V was pared by 5 bases and J by 3 bases, with 14 bases between. The CDR3 sequence is 14 residues long. Germline V lookup: CDR1 SGHTS, CDR2 YDEGEE. This CDR3 reads CASSSGVSDTEAFF. The CDR3, as DNA: TGTGCCAGCAGTTCAGGGGTATCGGACACTGAAGCTTTCTTT.

The V and J genes are TRBV7-3 and TRBJ2-5; maybe TRBD2 (6 bases). CDR1 and CDR2 (germline): SGHTA, FQGTGA. The V and J ends lost 2 bases and 0 bases respectively, with 7 bases between them. The CDR3 is made up of 14 amino acids. The CDR3 DNA follows: TGTGCCAGCAGCTTAGCGGGGTACCAAGAGACCCAGTACTTC. As protein: CASSLAGYQETQYF. The full variable domain, in which reference TRBV7-3 and TRBJ2-5 provide the parts outside the CDR3, is GAGVSQTPSNKVTEKGKYVELRCDPISGHTALYWYRQSLGQGPEFLIYFQGTGAADDSGLPNDRFFAVRPEGSVSTLKIQRTERGDSAVYLCASSLAGYQETQYFGPGTRLLVL.

The chain uses TRBV11-3 and TRBJ2-1; 8 nucleotides agree with TRBD1. Germline V gene sequence: CDR1 SGHNT, CDR2 YENEEA. V was clipped by 3 bases and J by 4 bases; unmatched bases: 5. The CDR3 extends over 15 amino acids. CDR3: CASSFDRGDYNEQFF. As DNA, the CDR3 is TGTGCCAGCAGCTTCGACAGGGGTGATTACAATGAGCAGTTCTTC.

The rearrangement uses TRBV9 and TRBJ2-1; TRBD2 matches at 9 bases. Germline assignment: CDR1 SGDLS and CDR2 YYNGEE. V lost 0 bases to trimming and J lost 4 bases; unmatched junction nucleotides: 14. The CDR3 is 19 residues long. Written as DNA, the CDR3 is TGTGCCAGCAGCGTAGGGCTAGCGGGACCTAGGGGTTATTACAATGAGCAGTTCTTC. Amino acids: CASSVGLAGPRGYYNEQFF.

This chain connects TRBV7-2 to TRBJ2-7; 7 nucleotides align to TRBD1. Germline CDR1 reads SGHTA; CDR2 reads FQGNSA. The length of the CDR3 is 15 residues. With V trimmed by 2 bases and J by 5 bases, 9 bases remained unmatched. The CDR3 region is CASSLFQGVANEQYF. The CDR3 nucleotides read TGTGCCAGCAGCTTATTCCAGGGGGTTGCAAACGAGCAGTACTTC.

This chain uses TRBV6-5 with TRBJ1-1; weak D call: TRBD1 (5 bases). Per the germline V gene, CDR1 is MNHEY and CDR2 is SVGAGI. Trimming took 2 bases from V and 0 from J, leaving 13 bases between them. The CDR3 extends over 16 amino acids. The CDR3 spells CASSYVGVQLNTEAFF. The CDR3 nucleotides are TGTGCCAGCAGTTACGTAGGGGTCCAATTGAACACTGAAGCTTTCTTT.

The chain carries TRBV29-1 and TRBJ2-5; 12 bases are a match to TRBD2. TRBJ2-7 matches the DNA end more closely, so the J call is doubtful. The CDR3 has 15 residues. Germline V gene sequence: CDR1 SQVTM, CDR2 ANQGSEA. The CDR3 DNA is TGCAGCGTTCTAGCGGGAGGGCCAAGGGCCTACGAGCAGTACTTC. Its translation: CSVLAGGPRAYEQYF.

This clone was seen just once. This chain joins TRBV11-3 and TRBJ1-2; 8 nucleotides line up with TRBD1. Germline CDR1 reads SGHNT; CDR2 reads YENEEA. Trimming cost V 5 bases and J 2 bases; bases outside gene matches: 7. The CDR3 sequence is 15 residues long. This CDR3 reads CASSATGVGNYGYTF. The CDR3 coding sequence is TGTGCCAGCAGCGCGACAGGGGTAGGGAACTATGGCTACACCTTC.

The chain has TRBV27 and TRBJ2-1; unclear D gene. The CDR3 sequence is 16 residues long. Germline CDR1 reads MNHEY; CDR2 reads SMNVEV (reference sequence). Trimming took 5 bases from V and 8 from J, leaving 22 bases between them. As DNA, the CDR3 is TGTGCCAGCAGTCTAATAGGTTTTCCCGTTCGGGATGAGCAGTTCTTC. This sequence encodes CASSLIGFPVRDEQFF.

This clone appeared a single time. The CDR3 sequence: CASSHVAGGPREQYF. For the CDR3, the DNA is TGTGCCAGCAGCCACGTAGCGGGAGGCCCTCGCGAGCAGTACTTC. The rearrangement joins TRBV7-8 to TRBJ2-5; 10 bases line up with TRBD2. Judging by the DNA end, TRBJ2-7 fits better; the J call may be wrong. Per the germline V gene, CDR1 is SGHVS and CDR2 is FQNEAQ. This CDR3 is 15 amino acids long.

This chain uses TRBV4-1 with TRBJ1-1; possible D gene TRBD1, 6 bases. The CDR3 has 13 residues. The V and J ends lost 4 bases and 5 bases respectively, with 11 bases between them. Germline CDR1 reads MGHRA; CDR2 reads YSYEKL. The CDR3 protein is CASSLIDRTEAFF. The CDR3 DNA follows: TGCGCCAGCAGCCTCATAGACAGGACTGAAGCTTTCTTT.

The chain joins TRBV7-3 to TRBJ1-1; D gene uncertain. Trimming pared 10 bases from V and 1 base from J, leaving 19 bases between. Germline CDR1 reads SGHTA; CDR2 reads FQGTGA. There are 15 residues in the CDR3. Written as DNA, the CDR3 is TGTGCCACCGGGTTGGTCGGCGCGGGGAACACTGAAGCTTTCTTT. As protein: CATGLVGAGNTEAFF.

V and J are TRBV19 and TRBJ2-2, with D uncertain. Germline lookup yields CDR1 LNHDA and CDR2 SQIVND (reference sequence). V was cut by 6 bases and J by 0 bases, with 2 bases left in between. The CDR3 contains 12 residues. DNA of the CDR3: TGTGCCAGTAGCCCGAACACCGGGGAGCTGTTTTTT. Protein product: CASSPNTGELFF.

This clone came up a few times. The gene calls are TRBV4-3 and TRBJ2-7; the D is unclear. This CDR3 has 12 residues. Germline V CDR1 and CDR2: LGHNA, YSLEER. V dropped 0 bases and J dropped 3 bases, with 3 bases sitting between them. CDR3: CASSQEGYEQYF. In DNA, the CDR3 is TGCGCCAGCAGCCAAGAGGGCTACGAGCAGTACTTC.

The chain employs TRBV10-3 and TRBJ2-1; D not resolved. The CDR3 loop spans 13 amino acids. The V gene lost 3 bases and the J gene lost 6 bases, with 9 bases spanning the gap. Germline CDR1 ENHRY, CDR2 SYGVKD. The CDR3 nucleotides read TGTGCCATCAGTGACCCGCCACGCAATGAGCAGTTCTTC. This encodes CAISDPPRNEQFF.

This clone rates as large. This chain joins TRBV19 and TRBJ2-7; no firm D call. Germline V gives CDR1 LNHDA, CDR2 SQIVND (reference sequence). Trimming took 3 bases from V and 3 from J, leaving 15 bases between them. The CDR3 length is 15 residues. Here the CDR3 reads CASSIAPRGDYEQYF. The CDR3 region has the DNA TGTGCCAGTAGTATCGCCCCGCGCGGAGACTACGAGCAGTACTTC.

Only one count was recorded for this clone. The chain joins TRBV29-1 to TRBJ2-1; maybe TRBD1 (6 bases). CDR1 SQVTM and CDR2 ANQGSEA come from the germline V gene. Trimming pared 6 bases from V and 0 bases from J, leaving 12 bases between. CDR3 length: 14 amino acids. For the CDR3, the DNA is TGCAGCGTCATACAGGGTTTCTCCTACAATGAGCAGTTCTTC. It codes for CSVIQGFSYNEQFF.

The chain combines TRBV6-6 with TRBJ2-4; TRBD2 agrees at 7 bases. There are 14 residues in the CDR3. Germline CDR1 MNHNY, CDR2 SVGAGI (reference sequence). V trimming: 5 bases; J trimming: 6 bases; junction bases outside the gene matches: 7. The DNA of the CDR3 is TGTGCCAGCAGTCAAGCAACGGGAGGAAACATTCAGTACTTC. Protein sequence: CASSQATGGNIQYF.